These T cell receptor beta chains were read from a single sample in a study of cytomegalovirus exposure and HLA in healthy donors. Here immunoSEQ multiplex PCR was the method, and the copy in TCRdb shows in-frame clones only, minus some. The table records about 160,000 clones, approximately 86% of them present only once. The sample taken for sequencing was PBMCs. These receptors were taken from a woman aged 18-30 years in good health and CMV-seronegative. CDR3s include the opening cysteine and the closing phenylalanine or tryptophan. The order of the fields is V gene, D gene, J gene, CDR3 protein, CDR3 DNA. D genes are given only for firm matches.

V gene: TRBV7-2; D gene: TRBD1; J gene: TRBJ2-1; CDR3 protein: CASSLDRGSSYNEQFF; CDR3 DNA: TGTGCCAGCAGCTTAGACAGGGGGAGTTCCTACAATGAGCAGTTCTTC
V gene: TRBV10-3; D gene: TRBD1; J gene: TRBJ2-2; CDR3 protein: CAISAGTGTGELFF; CDR3 DNA: TGTGCCATCAGCGCCGGGACAGGTACCGGGGAGCTGTTTTTT
V gene: TRBV2; D gene: TRBD1; J gene: TRBJ2-7; CDR3 protein: CASRQGNEQYF; CDR3 DNA: TGTGCCTCAAGACAGGGCAACGAGCAGTACTTC
V gene: TRBV7-2; D gene: TRBD2; J gene: TRBJ2-7; CDR3 protein: CASSPGGVRPGDEQYF; CDR3 DNA: TGTGCCAGCAGCCCGGGGGGGGTCCGCCCTGGGGACGAGCAGTACTTC
V gene: TRBV4-1; D gene: TRBD2; J gene: TRBJ2-1; CDR3 protein: CASSPYEAGGPYNEQFF; CDR3 DNA: TGCGCCAGCAGCCCATACGAAGCGGGGGGGCCCTACAATGAGCAGTTCTTC
V gene: TRBV5-1; D gene: NA; J gene: TRBJ2-5; CDR3 protein: CASSLETRETQYF; CDR3 DNA: TGCGCCAGCAGCTTGGAGACAAGGGAGACCCAGTACTTC
V gene: TRBV28; D gene: NA; J gene: TRBJ1-5; CDR3 protein: CASSFTDNQPQHF; CDR3 DNA: TGTGCCAGCAGTTTTACAGATAATCAGCCCCAGCATTTT
V gene: TRBV5-1; D gene: NA; J gene: TRBJ2-5; CDR3 protein: CASSPGGGLGETQYF; CDR3 DNA: TGCGCCAGCAGCCCGGGAGGGGGCCTCGGGGAGACCCAGTACTTC
V gene: TRBV2; D gene: TRBD1; J gene: TRBJ2-7; CDR3 protein: CASSPTGTAYEQYF; CDR3 DNA: TGTGCCAGCAGTCCGACCGGGACAGCTTACGAGCAGTACTTC
V gene: TRBV5-1; D gene: NA; J gene: TRBJ2-1; CDR3 protein: CASSLDRSSYNEQFF; CDR3 DNA: TGCGCCAGCAGCTTGGACAGGAGCTCCTACAATGAGCAGTTCTTC
V gene: TRBV10-3; D gene: TRBD1; J gene: TRBJ2-6; CDR3 protein: CAITGQGDSGANVLTF; CDR3 DNA: TGTGCCATCACAGGACAGGGAGACTCTGGGGCCAACGTCCTGACTTTC
V gene: TRBV7-3; D gene: NA; J gene: TRBJ2-1; CDR3 protein: CASSLSAEVGYNEQFF; CDR3 DNA: TGTGCCAGCAGCTTGAGCGCGGAGGTAGGTTACAATGAGCAGTTCTTC
V gene: TRBV6-1; D gene: NA; J gene: TRBJ2-5; CDR3 protein: CASSERGGTETQYF; CDR3 DNA: TGTGCCAGCAGTGAACGCGGGGGCACGGAGACCCAGTACTTC
V gene: TRBV7-6; D gene: TRBD1; J gene: TRBJ1-1; CDR3 protein: CASSPETGGNTEAFF; CDR3 DNA: TGTGCCAGCAGCCCGGAGACAGGGGGGAACACTGAAGCTTTCTTT
V gene: TRBV7-9; D gene: TRBD1; J gene: TRBJ1-2; CDR3 protein: CASSSSRGPGYGYTF; CDR3 DNA: TGTGCCAGCAGCTCCAGTAGGGGGCCCGGCTATGGCTACACCTTC
V gene: TRBV5-4; D gene: NA; J gene: TRBJ2-7; CDR3 protein: CASSPRGRGAYEQYF; CDR3 DNA: TGTGCCAGCAGCCCCAGGGGCCGGGGGGCCTACGAGCAGTACTTC
V gene: TRBV27; D gene: NA; J gene: TRBJ1-5; CDR3 protein: CASGNRGFNQPQHF; CDR3 DNA: TGTGCCAGCGGAAATCGGGGATTCAATCAGCCCCAGCATTTT
V gene: TRBV7-9; D gene: TRBD2; J gene: TRBJ2-5; CDR3 protein: CASSFRSGENKETQYF; CDR3 DNA: TGTGCCAGCAGCTTCCGGAGCGGGGAAAATAAAGAGACCCAGTACTTC
V gene: TRBV7-6; D gene: NA; J gene: TRBJ1-4; CDR3 protein: CASKRTGGNEKLFF; CDR3 DNA: TGTGCCAGCAAACGGACGGGGGGCAATGAAAAACTGTTTTTT